These 3 T cell receptor beta chains share one sample of origin, sequenced in a study of identical twins. TCRdb redid the calling of the 5' RACE reads with MiXCR, one entry per CDR3 protein. The sample consists of a few hundred thousand distinct CDR3 sequences, roughly an eighth of them appearing once. This sample also belongs to another study, concerning yellow fever vaccine responses in identical twins.

Sequenced input: CD4+ T cells sorted from blood. The receptors were gathered from a woman aged 18-29 years in good health.

This clonotype was counted between two and nine times. The V gene is TRBV7-9, the J gene TRBJ2-2; 9 bases align to TRBD2. CDR1 and CDR2 from the germline V gene are SEHNR and FQNEAQ (reference sequence). With V trimmed by 4 bases and J by 1 base, 4 bases remained unmatched. The CDR3 runs to 16 residues. Here the CDR3 DNA reads TGTGCCAGCAGCTCGATAGCGGGAGAGAACACCGGGGAGCTGTTTTTT. Translating gives CASSSIAGENTGELFF.

The sample holds many counts of this clonotype. The rearrangement links TRBV12-3 or TRBV12-4 to TRBJ2-1; possibly TRBD1 for D (6 bases). Trimming removed 6 bases from V and 1 base from J, with 13 bases in between. The CDR3 is 15 residues long. The CDR3 is CASRPTGFSYNEQFF. The CDR3 bases are TGTGCCAGCAGACCCACAGGGTTTTCCTACAATGAGCAGTTCTTC.

This clonotype has just a few counts. The V and J genes are TRBV10-1 and TRBJ2-1, with 9 bases lining up with TRBD2. Unmatched junction bases numbered 6, after V lost 4 bases and J lost 2 bases. Per the germline V gene, CDR1 is WNHNN and CDR2 is SYGVQD (reference sequence). The CDR3 is 16 amino acids. CDR3 sequence (DNA): TGCGCCAGCAGTGGGTCTAGCGGGAAGGCCTACAATGAGCAGTTCTTC. Protein product: CASSGSSGKAYNEQFF.